This T cell receptor (beta chain) was captured by sequencing in a study of spatial heterogeneity in lung cancer. Study-level information: Raw reads contained each unique TCR and UMI combination more than ten times on average.

V gave up 3 bases and J gave up 2 bases, with 17 bases separating them. The CDR3 extends over 15 amino acids. Germline V gene sequence: CDR1 DFQATT, CDR2 SNEGSKA (reference sequence). This clonotype was seen a few times. As to time point: sample taken at primary tumor resection. Donation came from around 77 patients with untreated early-stage non-small cell lung cancer. Researchers sequenced whole RNA taken from tumor, nontumor lung or frozen PBMC without sorting. Each molecule of TCR cDNA was tagged with one unique molecular identifier. One entry per CDR3 protein, called by TCRdb with MiXCR from the 5' RACE reads. The table includes some 100,000 distinct CDR3 sequences, approximately 12% detected once.

Sample: PBMCs, taken at surgery. The chain is built from TRBV20-1 and TRBJ2-7; either TRBD1 or TRBD2 may supply D (5 bases each). The sequence was obtained from a male donor with early-stage non-small cell lung cancer. DNA of the CDR3: TGCAGTGCTAGTTTACGGGGCGCGCGGGCCTACGAGCAGTACTTC. Its translation is CSASLRGARAYEQYF.